A selection of T cell receptor beta chains follows, all from one sample in a study of naive CD8 T cells in extremely preterm neonates. The method was immunoSEQ multiplex PCR; TCRdb's version includes in-frame clones alone and lacks a portion of them. The sample has around 4,600 clones; under 99% are singletons. The specimen sequenced was naive CD8+ T cells from blood. The receptors come from a human donor in good health. The CDR3 runs from the conserved cysteine through the conserved F or W. D genes are given only for firm matches. Where a row states a size, it is once, few, many or the class of an expanded clone; other rows omit it.

abundance	d_gene	v_gene	j_gene	CDR3nt	CDR3aa
NA	TRBD1	TRBV6-5	TRBJ1-2	TGTGCCGGCAGAACAGGGGGGAACATCTATGGCTACACCTTC	CAGRTGGNIYGYTF
once	NA	TRBV10-3	TRBJ2-7	TGTGCCATCAAGTCGGAAACAGCCTACGAGCAGTACTTC	CAIKSETAYEQYF
NA	TRBD1	TRBV9	TRBJ2-5	TGTGCCAGCAGCGCGCAGGGGGCGCGGGAGACCCAGTACTTC	CASSAQGARETQYF
NA	TRBD2	TRBV6-1	TRBJ2-3	TGTGCCAGCAGTGACGGGCGGGAGCATCCAGATACGCAGTATTTT	CASSDGREHPDTQYF
once	TRBD2	TRBV7-9	TRBJ2-7	TGTGCCAGCAGCGTGGGACTAGCGGGAGGAAACGAGCAGTACTTC	CASSVGLAGGNEQYF
NA	NA	TRBV19	TRBJ2-5	TGTGCCAGTAGTTTCGGGACACAGAAAGAGACCCAGTACTTC	CASSFGTQKETQYF
NA	NA	TRBV13	TRBJ2-7	TGTGCCACGCGGCGGGGTAGCTCCTACGAGCAGTACTTC	CATRRGSSYEQYF
NA	TRBD1	TRBV19	TRBJ1-5	TGTGCCAGTACCCCAGGGACAGCTAATCAGCCCCAGCATTTT	CASTPGTANQPQHF
NA	NA	TRBV4-3	TRBJ2-3	TGCGCCAGCAGCCAAGATCTTGGGACTCTGGCTACAGATACGCAGTATTTT	CASSQDLGTLATDTQYF
NA	TRBD2	TRBV9	TRBJ2-1	TGTGCCAGCAGCCCCAGGGCGAGCGGGAGTTCCTACAATGAGCAGTTCTTC	CASSPRASGSSYNEQFF
NA	NA	TRBV7-9	TRBJ2-2	TGTGCCAGCAGCTTAAACAGGGTCGCCGGGGAGCTGTTTTTT	CASSLNRVAGELFF
once	TRBD2	TRBV30	TRBJ2-1	TGTGCCTCAGTAGGACTAGCGATCTACAATGAGCAGTTCTTC	CASVGLAIYNEQFF
NA	TRBD1	TRBV7-9	TRBJ2-3	TGTGCCAGCAGCCCGGGACAGGGAACAGATACGCAGTATTTT	CASSPGQGTDTQYF
NA	NA	TRBV7-8	TRBJ2-4	TGTGCCAGCAGCGCGGCGACTGGCTCTCTAGCCAAAAACATTCAGTACTTC	CASSAATGSLAKNIQYF
NA	TRBD2	TRBV7-9	TRBJ2-1	TGTGCCAGCAGCCCCGCGGGAGGGTCCTACAATGAGCAGTTCTTC	CASSPAGGSYNEQFF
NA	NA	TRBV6-5	TRBJ1-4	TGTGCCAGCAGCCACCGGGACTCCGACTATGAAAAACTGTTTTTT	CASSHRDSDYEKLFF
NA	TRBD1	TRBV6-6	TRBJ1-2	TGTGCCAGCAGTGACAGGGTTCATGGTGACTATGGCTACACCTTC	CASSDRVHGDYGYTF
NA	NA	TRBV29-1	TRBJ2-7	TGCAGCGTTAATCCCGGGACAACTCCTAACGAGCAGTACTTC	CSVNPGTTPNEQYF
NA	NA	TRBV7-8	TRBJ2-5	TGTGCCAGCAGCTTAGTTCCCGGGAGTGGGGAGACCCAGTACTTC	CASSLVPGSGETQYF
NA	NA	TRBV14	TRBJ1-3	TGTGCCAGCAGCCCGTACGGGACACTTGGAGGAAACACCATATATTTT	CASSPYGTLGGNTIYF
NA	TRBD1	TRBV9	TRBJ2-1	TGTGCCAGCGGGACAGGGAACAATGAGCAGTTCTTC	CASGTGNNEQFF
NA	NA	TRBV29-1	TRBJ2-1	TGCAGCGTTGAGGAGGGCAGCTACAATGAGCAGTTCTTC	CSVEEGSYNEQFF